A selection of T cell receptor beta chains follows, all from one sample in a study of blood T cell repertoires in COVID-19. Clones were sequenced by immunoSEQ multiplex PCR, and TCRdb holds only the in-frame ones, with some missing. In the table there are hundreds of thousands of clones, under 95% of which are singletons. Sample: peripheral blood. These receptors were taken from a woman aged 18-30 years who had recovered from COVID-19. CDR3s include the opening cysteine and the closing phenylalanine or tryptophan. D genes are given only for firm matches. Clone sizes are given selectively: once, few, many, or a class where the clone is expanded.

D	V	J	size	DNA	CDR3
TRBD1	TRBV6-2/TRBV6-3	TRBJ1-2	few	TGTGCCAGCAGCTCATCCGGGACAGGGGGCCGTGGCTACACCTTC	CASSSSGTGGRGYTF
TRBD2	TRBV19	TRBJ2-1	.	TGTGCCAGTACCGCGGGAGGGGCTTCTTACAATGAGCAGTTCTTC	CASTAGGASYNEQFF
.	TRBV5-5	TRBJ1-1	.	TGTGCCAGCAGCACGACCCCCAGGGTAGGAGACACTGAAGCTTTCTTT	CASSTTPRVGDTEAFF
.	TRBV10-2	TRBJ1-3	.	TGCGCCACAGTTCCCCAGGGGACTGGAAACACCATATATTTT	CATVPQGTGNTIYF
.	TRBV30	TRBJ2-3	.	TGTGCCTGGAGTGTACTAAGGTTGACTAGTGGGAACACAGATACGCAGTATTTT	CAWSVLRLTSGNTDTQYF
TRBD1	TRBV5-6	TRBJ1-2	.	TGTGCCAGCAGCTTGGTGGGACAGGGATCCTATGGCTACACCTTC	CASSLVGQGSYGYTF
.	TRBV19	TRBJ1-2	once	TGTGCCAGTAGTATCTCCCAGAACTATGGCTACACCTTC	CASSISQNYGYTF
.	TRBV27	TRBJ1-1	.	TGTGCCAGCAGGCCGACAGACCACACTGAAGCTTTCTTT	CASRPTDHTEAFF
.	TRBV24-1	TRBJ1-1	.	TGTGCCACCAGATCGGAAGGGAGGACTGAAGCTTTCTTT	CATRSEGRTEAFF
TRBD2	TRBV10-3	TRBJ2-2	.	TGTGCCATCAGTGAGTGGCGGGAGGGCCCCACCGGGGAGCTGTTTTTT	CAISEWREGPTGELFF
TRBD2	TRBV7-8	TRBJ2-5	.	TGTGCCAGCAGACACCCGGGACTAGAGAAAGAGACCCAGTACTTC	CASRHPGLEKETQYF
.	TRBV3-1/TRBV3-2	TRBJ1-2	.	TGTGCCAGCAGCCAAGAGGAGGGGAGGAACTATGGCTACACCTTC	CASSQEEGRNYGYTF
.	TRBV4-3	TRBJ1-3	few	TGCGCCAGCAGCCTCGGGATCTCAAGCTCTGGAAACACCATATATTTT	CASSLGISSSGNTIYF
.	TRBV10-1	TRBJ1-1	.	TGCGCCAGCAGTGAGTCTAGCAGGGTTGAAGCTTTCTTT	CASSESSRVEAFF